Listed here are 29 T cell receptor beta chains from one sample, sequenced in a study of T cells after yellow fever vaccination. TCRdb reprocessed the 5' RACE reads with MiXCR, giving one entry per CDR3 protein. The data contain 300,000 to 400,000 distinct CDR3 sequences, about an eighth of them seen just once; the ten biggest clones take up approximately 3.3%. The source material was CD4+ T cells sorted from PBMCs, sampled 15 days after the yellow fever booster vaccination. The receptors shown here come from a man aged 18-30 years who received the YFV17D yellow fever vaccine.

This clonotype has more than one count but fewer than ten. DNA of the CDR3: TGCGCCAGCAGCCAAGAATACCTGAACACTGAAGCTTTCTTT. It is translated as CASSQEYLNTEAFF. The chain carries TRBV4-3 and TRBJ1-1; no clear D gene. Trimming removed 0 bases at V and 0 bases at J, with 5 bases between. CDR3 size: 14 residues. Germline V gene sequence: CDR1 LGHNA, CDR2 YSLEER.

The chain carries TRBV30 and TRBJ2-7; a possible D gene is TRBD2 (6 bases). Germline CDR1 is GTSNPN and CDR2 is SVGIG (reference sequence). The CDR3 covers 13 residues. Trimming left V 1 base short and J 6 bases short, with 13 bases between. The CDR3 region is CAWSGLLAPEQYF. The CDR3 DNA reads TGTGCCTGGAGTGGGTTACTAGCCCCCGAGCAGTACTTC.

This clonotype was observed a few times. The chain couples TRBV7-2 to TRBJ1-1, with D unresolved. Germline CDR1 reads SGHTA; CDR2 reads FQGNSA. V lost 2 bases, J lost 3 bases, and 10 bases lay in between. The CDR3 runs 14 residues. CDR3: CASSLNQADTEAFF. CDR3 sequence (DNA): TGTGCCAGCAGCTTAAACCAAGCGGACACTGAAGCTTTCTTT. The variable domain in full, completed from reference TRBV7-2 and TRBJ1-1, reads GAGVSQSPSNKVTEKGKDVELRCDPISGHTALYWYRQSLGQGLEFLIYFQGNSAPDKSGLPSDRFSAERTGGSVSTLTIQRTQQEDSAVYLCASSLNQADTEAFFGQGTRLTVV.

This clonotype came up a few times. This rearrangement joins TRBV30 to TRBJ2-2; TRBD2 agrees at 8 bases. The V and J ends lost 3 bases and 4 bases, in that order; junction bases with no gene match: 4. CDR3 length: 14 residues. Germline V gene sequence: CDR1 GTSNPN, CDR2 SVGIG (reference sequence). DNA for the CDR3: TGTGCCTGGAGCCCGGGGGGGCTCACCGGGGAGCTGTTTTTT. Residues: CAWSPGGLTGELFF.

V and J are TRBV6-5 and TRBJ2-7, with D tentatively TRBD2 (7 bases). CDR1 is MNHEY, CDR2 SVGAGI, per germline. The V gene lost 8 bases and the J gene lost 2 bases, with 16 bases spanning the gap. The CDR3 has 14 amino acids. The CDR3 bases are TGTGCCAGCGGGACTACAGGGCGACCCTACGAGCAGTACGTC. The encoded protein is CASGTTGRPYEQYV.

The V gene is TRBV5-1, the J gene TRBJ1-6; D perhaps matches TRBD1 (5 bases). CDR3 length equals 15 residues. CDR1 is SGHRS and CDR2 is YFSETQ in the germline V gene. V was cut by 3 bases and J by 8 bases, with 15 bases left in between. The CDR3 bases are TGCGCCAGCAGCTGGGGGGGACTCTTCGATTCACCCCTCCACTTT. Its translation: CASSWGGLFDSPLHF.

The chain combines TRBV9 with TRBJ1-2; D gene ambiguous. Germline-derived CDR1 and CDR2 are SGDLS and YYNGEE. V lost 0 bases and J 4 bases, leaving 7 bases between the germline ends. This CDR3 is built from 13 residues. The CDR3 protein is CASSVAVPYGYTF. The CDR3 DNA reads TGTGCCAGCAGCGTAGCCGTACCCTATGGCTACACCTTC.

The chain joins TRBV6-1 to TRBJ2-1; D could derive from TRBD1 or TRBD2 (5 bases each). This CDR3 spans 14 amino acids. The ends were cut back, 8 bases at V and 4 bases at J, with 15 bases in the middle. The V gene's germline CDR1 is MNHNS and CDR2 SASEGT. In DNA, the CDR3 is TGTGCCAGCCGAAGGGACGGCGCTTACAATGAGCAGTTCTTC. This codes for CASRRDGAYNEQFF.

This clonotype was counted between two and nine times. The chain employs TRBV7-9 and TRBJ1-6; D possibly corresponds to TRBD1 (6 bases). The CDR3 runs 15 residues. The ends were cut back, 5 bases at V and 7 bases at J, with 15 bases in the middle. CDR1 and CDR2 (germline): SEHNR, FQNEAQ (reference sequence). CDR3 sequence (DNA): TGTGCCAGCAGCCCGTCCGGGGGCGCAAATTCACCCCTCCACTTT. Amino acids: CASSPSGGANSPLHF.

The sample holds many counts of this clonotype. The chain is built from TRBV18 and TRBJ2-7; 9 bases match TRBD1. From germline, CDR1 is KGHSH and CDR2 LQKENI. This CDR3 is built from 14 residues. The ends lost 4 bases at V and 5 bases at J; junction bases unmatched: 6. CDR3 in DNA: TGTGCCAGCTCACTAAACAGGGGGCAGGACGAGCAGTACGTC. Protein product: CASSLNRGQDEQYV.

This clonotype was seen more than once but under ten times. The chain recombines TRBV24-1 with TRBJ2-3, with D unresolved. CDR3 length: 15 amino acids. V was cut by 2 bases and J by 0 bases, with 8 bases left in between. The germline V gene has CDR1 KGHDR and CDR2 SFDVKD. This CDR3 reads CATSDWVASTDTQYF. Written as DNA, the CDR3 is TGTGCCACCAGTGATTGGGTCGCTAGCACAGATACGCAGTATTTT.

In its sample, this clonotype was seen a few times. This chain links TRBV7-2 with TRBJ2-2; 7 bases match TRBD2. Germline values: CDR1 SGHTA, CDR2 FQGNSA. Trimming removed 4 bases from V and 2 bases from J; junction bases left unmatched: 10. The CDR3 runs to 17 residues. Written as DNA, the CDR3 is TGTGCCAGCAGCTCGCTGCCTAGCGGAGTCAACACCGGGGAGCTGTTTTTT. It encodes CASSSLPSGVNTGELFF.

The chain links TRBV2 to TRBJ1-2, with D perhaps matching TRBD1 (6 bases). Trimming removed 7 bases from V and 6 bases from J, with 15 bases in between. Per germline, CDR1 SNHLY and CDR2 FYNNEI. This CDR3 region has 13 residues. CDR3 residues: CASTRTDTHGYTF. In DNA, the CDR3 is TGTGCCAGCACCAGGACAGACACGCATGGCTACACCTTC.

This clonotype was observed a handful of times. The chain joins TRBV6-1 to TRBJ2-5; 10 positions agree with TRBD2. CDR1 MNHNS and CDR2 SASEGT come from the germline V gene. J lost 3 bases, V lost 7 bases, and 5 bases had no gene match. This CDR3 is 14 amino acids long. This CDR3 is CASTLSGGEETQYF. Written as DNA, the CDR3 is TGTGCCAGCACCCTAAGCGGGGGGGAAGAGACCCAGTACTTC.

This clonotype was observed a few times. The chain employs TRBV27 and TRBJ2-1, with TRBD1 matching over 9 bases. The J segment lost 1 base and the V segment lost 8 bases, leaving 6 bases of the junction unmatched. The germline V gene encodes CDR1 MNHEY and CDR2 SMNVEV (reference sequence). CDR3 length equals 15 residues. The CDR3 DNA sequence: TGTGCCAGCGCCTCCGGGACAGGGTCCTACAATGAGCAGTTCTTC. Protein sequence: CASASGTGSYNEQFF.

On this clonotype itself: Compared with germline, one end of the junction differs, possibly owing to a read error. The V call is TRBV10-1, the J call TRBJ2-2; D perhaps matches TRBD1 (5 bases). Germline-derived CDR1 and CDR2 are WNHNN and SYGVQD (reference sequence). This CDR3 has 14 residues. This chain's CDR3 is CARSVIRATGELFF. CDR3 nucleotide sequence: TGCGCCAGGAGTGTTATCAGGGCTACCGGGGAGCTGTTTTTT.

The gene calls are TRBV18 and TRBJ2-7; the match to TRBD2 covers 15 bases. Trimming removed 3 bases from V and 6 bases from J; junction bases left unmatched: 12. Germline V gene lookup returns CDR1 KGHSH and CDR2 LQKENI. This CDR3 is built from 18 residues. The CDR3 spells CASSPPGLAGGITAEQYF. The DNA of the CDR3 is TGTGCCAGCTCACCTCCGGGACTAGCGGGAGGAATAACTGCCGAGCAGTACTTC.

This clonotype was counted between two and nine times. The CDR3 here is CASSSGTGAKETQYF. Here the CDR3 DNA reads TGCGCCAGCAGCTCCGGGACAGGCGCAAAAGAGACCCAGTACTTC. V and J are TRBV5-1 and TRBJ2-5, with 8 bases lining up with TRBD1. Trimming took 3 bases from V and 3 from J; bases not matched to a gene: 7. The germline V gene has CDR1 SGHRS and CDR2 YFSETQ. CDR3 size: 15 residues.

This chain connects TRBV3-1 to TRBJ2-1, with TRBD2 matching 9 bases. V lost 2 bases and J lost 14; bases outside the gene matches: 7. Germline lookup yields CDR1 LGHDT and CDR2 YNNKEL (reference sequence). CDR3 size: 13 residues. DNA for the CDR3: TGTGCCAGCAGCCAAATGCGGGCTAGCGGGGAGTTCTTC. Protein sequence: CASSQMRASGEFF.

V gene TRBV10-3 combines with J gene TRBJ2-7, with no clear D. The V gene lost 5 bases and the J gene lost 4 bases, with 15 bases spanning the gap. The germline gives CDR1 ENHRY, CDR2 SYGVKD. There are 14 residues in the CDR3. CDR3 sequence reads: CAISNPGQAYEQYF. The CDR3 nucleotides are TGTGCCATCAGTAACCCCGGCCAGGCTTACGAGCAGTACTTC.

The CDR3: CASSVPRGTSGSTDTQYF. Written as DNA, the CDR3 is TGTGCCAGCAGCGTCCCCCGGGGGACTAGCGGAAGCACAGATACGCAGTATTTT. The chain links TRBV7-3 to TRBJ2-3, with 11 bases fitting TRBD2. Germline V gives CDR1 SGHTA, CDR2 FQGTGA. Unmatched junction bases numbered 10, after V lost 5 bases and J lost 0 bases. The CDR3 covers 18 residues. Based on the CDR3 plus reference TRBV7-3 and TRBJ2-3, the full variable domain is GAGVSQTPSNKVTEKGKYVELRCDPISGHTALYWYRQSLGQGPEFLIYFQGTGAADDSGLPNDRFFAVRPEGSVSTLKIQRTERGDSAVYLCASSVPRGTSGSTDTQYFGPGTRLTVL.

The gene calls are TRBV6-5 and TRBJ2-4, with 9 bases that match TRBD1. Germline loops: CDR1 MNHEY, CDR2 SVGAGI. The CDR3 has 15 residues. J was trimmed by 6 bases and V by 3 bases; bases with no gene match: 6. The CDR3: CASSYEGGQGNIQYF. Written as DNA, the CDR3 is TGTGCCAGCAGTTATGAAGGGGGACAGGGAAACATTCAGTACTTC.

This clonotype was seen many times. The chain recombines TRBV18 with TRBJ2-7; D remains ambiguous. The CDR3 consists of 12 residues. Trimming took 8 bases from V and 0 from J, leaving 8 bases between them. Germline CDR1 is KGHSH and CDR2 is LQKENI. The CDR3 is CASSPVSYEQYF. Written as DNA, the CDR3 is TGTGCCAGCAGCCCCGTCTCCTACGAGCAGTACTTC.

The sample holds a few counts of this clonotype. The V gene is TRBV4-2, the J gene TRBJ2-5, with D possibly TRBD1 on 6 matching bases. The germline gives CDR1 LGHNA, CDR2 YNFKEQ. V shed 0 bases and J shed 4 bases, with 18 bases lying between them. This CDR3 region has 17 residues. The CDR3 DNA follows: TGTGCCAGCAGCCAAGAACGCACAGGGTGGGCGGTAGAGACCCAGTACTTC. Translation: CASSQERTGWAVETQYF.

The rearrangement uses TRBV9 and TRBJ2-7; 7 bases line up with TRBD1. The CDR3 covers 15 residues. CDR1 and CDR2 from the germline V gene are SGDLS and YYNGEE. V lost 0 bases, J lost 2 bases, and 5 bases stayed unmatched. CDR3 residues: CASSVETGTAYEQYV. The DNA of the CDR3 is TGTGCCAGCAGCGTAGAAACCGGGACAGCCTACGAGCAGTACGTC.

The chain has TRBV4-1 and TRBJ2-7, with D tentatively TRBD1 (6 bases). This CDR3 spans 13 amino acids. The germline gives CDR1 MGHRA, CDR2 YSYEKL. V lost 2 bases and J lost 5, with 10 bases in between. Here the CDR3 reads CASSQNRVHEQYF. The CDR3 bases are TGCGCCAGCAGCCAAAACAGGGTCCACGAGCAGTACTTC.

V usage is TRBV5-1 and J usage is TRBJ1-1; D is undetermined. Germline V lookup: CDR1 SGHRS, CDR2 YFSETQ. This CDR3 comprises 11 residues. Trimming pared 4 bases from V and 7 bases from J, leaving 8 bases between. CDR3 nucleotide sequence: TGCGCCAGCAGCAAGACGGGTGAAGCTTTCTTT. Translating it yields CASSKTGEAFF.

CDR3 region: CASSPPYSPLHF. Here the CDR3 DNA reads TGTGCCAGCAGTCCCCCATATTCACCCCTCCACTTT. V is TRBV12-3 or TRBV12-4 and J is TRBJ1-6; D is undetermined. This CDR3 spans 12 amino acids. Trimming removed 5 bases at V and 8 bases at J, with 7 bases between.

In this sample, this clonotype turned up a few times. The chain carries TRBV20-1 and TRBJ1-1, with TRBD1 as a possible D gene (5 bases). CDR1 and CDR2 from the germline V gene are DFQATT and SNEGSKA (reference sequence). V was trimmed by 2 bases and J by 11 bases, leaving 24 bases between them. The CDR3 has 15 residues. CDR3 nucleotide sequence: TGCAGTGCTAGAATCCCTCGGCGACAGTCGGGGAATGCTTTCTTT. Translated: CSARIPRRQSGNAFF.